The present T cell receptor beta chain was sequenced within a study of Ad26.COV2.S vaccination and SARS-CoV-2 variants (dated by TCRdb to the early 2020s). Broadly, across the study: The specificity and breadth of SARS-CoV-2-reactive T cell receptors after Ad26.COV2.S vaccination were assessed by TCRbeta repertoire sequencing. The TCR-sequenced set comprised approximately 32 samples: about 19 Ad26.COV2.S vaccine recipients, 5 placebo recipients and 8 SARS-CoV-2 convalescent individuals.

Sample time point, as interpreted from the label and publication: individuals recovered from natural SARS-CoV-2 infection. About this clone itself: This clone's antigen is unknown. Per-nucleotide qualities are absent, and no much larger clonotype sits a single base away.

Overall study outcomes, separate from this receptor: According to the authors, total T cell responses may have been underestimated by the TCR breadth and depth analyses. Compared with placebo recipients, Ad26.COV2.S recipients showed higher spike-specific TCR breadth (P = 0.0014). Non-spike TCR breadth was comparable between vaccine and placebo recipients, consistent with the vaccine containing only spike. After vaccination, substantial breadth of spike-specific CD8+ and CD4+ T cell responses was reported.

The immunoSEQ Assay was the method used to sequence TCRbeta CDR3 regions. After extraction, genomic DNA underwent amplification by bias-controlled multiplex PCR, followed by high-throughput sequencing. The published analysis was carried out like this. To quantify the absolute abundance of each unique TCRbeta CDR3 region, sequences were collapsed and filtered. T cell fraction was estimated by normalizing TCRbeta template counts to usable DNA, with usable DNA measured through amplification of reference genes found in all nucleated cells. Repertoire TCRs were annotated as SARS-CoV-2-specific when V gene, CDR3 amino acid sequence and J gene were exactly matched to a known reactive TCR set. MIRA supplied the reference SARS-CoV-2 TCR set, which was filtered for enrichment in COVID-19-positive ImmuneCODE repertoires so that public or cross-reactive TCRs were removed. Based on the MIRA antigens, annotated TCRs were further analysed at the level of specific ORF or position within ORF. Breadth was defined as the number of annotated unique rearrangements divided by the total number of unique productive rearrangements, and depth was defined as the summed frequency of the annotated unique rearrangements. Two-sided Wilcoxon rank-sum tests were used to compare TCR breadth between groups. The table comes from immuneACCESS by way of TCRdb, which keeps in-frame sequences with V and J called. Part of the clones is missing from these tables; in studies checked, under half for an unresolved V gene and the rest for unknown reasons. That table supplies the V and J calls and clone size; D and trimming were determined from the DNA. The sample contains some 180,000 clones, approximately 88% of them found a single time. Of the sample, less than 6% falls within the top ten clones.

Source: peripheral blood, taken after recovery from COVID-19. The source of this sequence is a human donor who had recovered from COVID-19.

The nucleotide sequence is given as TGCGCCAGCAGCCAACTAGCGGGAGGGCCCGATGAGCAGTTCTTC. This yields the protein CASSQLAGGPDEQFF. The chain joins TRBV5-1 to TRBJ2-1; the central 13 bases match TRBD2. The CDR1 and CDR2 encoded by the germline V gene are SGHRS and YFSETQ. Clipping removes 4 bases from V and 8 bases from J, with 6 as the unmatched junction base count. The CDR3 covers 15 residues, taking in both the cysteine and the phenylalanine. Left in the record is the CDR3 DNA by itself, 45 bases read in frame from the first base.